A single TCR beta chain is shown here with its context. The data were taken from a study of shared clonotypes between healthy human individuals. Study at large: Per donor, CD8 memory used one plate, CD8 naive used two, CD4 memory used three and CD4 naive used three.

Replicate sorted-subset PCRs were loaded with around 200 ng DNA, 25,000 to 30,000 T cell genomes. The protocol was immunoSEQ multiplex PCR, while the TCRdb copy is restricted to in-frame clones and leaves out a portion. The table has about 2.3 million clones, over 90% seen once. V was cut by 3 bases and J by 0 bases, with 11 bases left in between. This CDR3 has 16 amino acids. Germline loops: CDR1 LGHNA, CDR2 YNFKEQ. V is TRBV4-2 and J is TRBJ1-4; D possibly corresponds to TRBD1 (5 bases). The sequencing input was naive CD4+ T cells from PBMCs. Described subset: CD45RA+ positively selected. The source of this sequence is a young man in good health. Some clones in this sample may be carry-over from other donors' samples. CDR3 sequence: CASSQADRATNEKLFF. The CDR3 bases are TGTGCCAGCAGCCAGGCTGACAGAGCAACTAATGAAAAACTGTTTTTT.